The 10 T cell receptor beta chains in this list originate from one sample, sequenced in a study of blood T cell repertoires in COVID-19. Method: immunoSEQ multiplex PCR; TCRdb's copy keeps in-frame clones and lacks some. Here the sample spans around 300,000 clones, roughly 89% being singletons. The sample taken for sequencing was PBMCs or T cells enriched from blood (not recorded which). Receptor source: a woman aged 55-70 years who had recovered from COVID-19.

The chain couples TRBV3-1 (or the pseudogene TRBV3-2) to TRBJ1-3; no clear D gene. Trimming took off 1 base at V and 7 bases at J, with 8 bases between the two ends. The germline gives CDR1 LGHDT, CDR2 YNNKEL (reference sequence). The CDR3 runs to 13 residues. The CDR3 DNA is TGTGCCAGCAGCCAAGGGGAGGGTAACACCATATATTTT. Protein: CASSQGEGNTIYF.

The rearrangement links TRBV19 to TRBJ1-1; the D is unclear. CDR1 is LNHDA, CDR2 SQIVND, per germline (reference sequence). Trimming left V 3 bases short and J 0 bases short, with 11 bases between. This CDR3 has 15 residues. CDR3 nucleotides: TGTGCCAGTAGTATTAGCGTTATCGTGAACACTGAAGCTTTCTTT. This gives the protein CASSISVIVNTEAFF.

Note on this clone: At one of its ends the junction is not consistent with the germline gene, which may arise from a read error. The chain has TRBV7-7 and TRBJ2-1, with TRBD2 identical over 8 bases. Germline assignment: CDR1 SSHAT and CDR2 FNYEAQ (reference sequence). This CDR3 is built from 15 residues. CDR3 coding DNA: TGTGCTAGCAGCCTGGGTAGCGGGACCTACAATGAGCAGTTCTTC. Protein: CASSLGSGTYNEQFF. The full variable domain, rest sourced from reference TRBV7-7 and TRBJ2-1, is GAGVSQSPRYKVTKRGQDVTLRCDPISSHATLYWYQQALGQGPEFLTYFNYEAQPDKSGLPSDRFSAERPEGSISTLTIQRTEQRDSAMYRCASSLGSGTYNEQFFGPGTRLTVL.

The count of this clone is one. The rearrangement uses TRBV15 and TRBJ2-2, with D possibly being TRBD1 (6 bases). The CDR3 totals 14 residues. Germline V CDR1 and CDR2: LNHNV, YYDKDF (reference sequence). V was shortened by 3 bases and J by 3 bases, with 8 bases between the two germline ends. Here the CDR3 reads CATSRDSHTGELFF. The DNA of the CDR3 is TGTGCCACCAGCAGGGACAGTCACACCGGGGAGCTGTTTTTT.

The chain employs TRBV18 and TRBJ1-4, with 7 bases fitting TRBD1. Germline loops: CDR1 KGHSH, CDR2 LQKENI. The ends lost 4 bases at V and 0 bases at J; junction bases unmatched: 11. The CDR3 totals 18 residues. The CDR3 DNA sequence: TGTGCCAGCTCACTATATACCGGGACAGCTGCAACTAATGAAAAACTGTTTTTT. Translated, it gives CASSLYTGTAATNEKLFF. Together with reference TRBV18 and TRBJ1-4, the CDR3 gives the full variable domain: NAGVMQNPRHLVRRRGQEARLRCSPMKGHSHVYWYRQLPEEGLKFMVYLQKENIIDESGMPKERFSAEFPKEGPSILRIQQVVRGDSAAYFCASSLYTGTAATNEKLFFGSGTQLSVL.

This rearrangement joins TRBV2 to TRBJ1-6; 8 nucleotides line up with TRBD1. CDR3 size: 15 residues. V lost 5 bases to trimming and J lost 5 bases; unmatched junction nucleotides: 5. CDR1 and CDR2 (germline): SNHLY, FYNNEI. The CDR3 reads CASSPQGGNNSPLHF. The CDR3, as DNA: TGTGCCAGCAGTCCACAGGGGGGTAATAATTCACCCCTCCACTTT.

The CDR3 DNA is TGTGCCAGCAGTTCTTCAGCGGGAACCACAGATACGCAGTATTTT. Amino acids: CASSSSAGTTDTQYF. The chain links TRBV28 to TRBJ2-3, with 7 bases matching TRBD2. The germline gives CDR1 MDHEN, CDR2 SYDVKM. Trimming removed 4 bases from V and 2 bases from J; junction bases left unmatched: 6. CDR3 size: 15 residues.

The sample holds one count of this clone. The chain couples TRBV2 to TRBJ2-4, with D perhaps matching TRBD1 (5 bases). This CDR3 contains 18 residues. Trimming removed 1 base from V and 2 bases from J, with 18 bases in between. Germline V gene lookup returns CDR1 SNHLY and CDR2 FYNNEI. In DNA, the CDR3 is TGTGCCAGCAGTGAAGTCCGTCCAGGGTGGGATTCCAAAAACATTCAGTACTTC. Its translation: CASSEVRPGWDSKNIQYF.

The chain links TRBV28 to TRBJ1-2; TRBD1 might be the D (5 bases). V lost 3 bases, J lost 8 bases, and 7 bases lay in between. Germline V gives CDR1 MDHEN, CDR2 SYDVKM. The CDR3 is 11 amino acids. The CDR3 bases are TGTGCCAGCAGTTTCCACAGGGGCTACACCTTC. This translates into CASSFHRGYTF.

CDR3 sequence (DNA): TGTGCCCGGGGGGATACGCAGTATTTT. Encoded protein: CARGDTQYF. The gene calls are TRBV6-4 and TRBJ2-3; TRBD2 might be the D (6 bases). The CDR3 is made up of 9 amino acids. Germline V gives CDR1 MRHNA, CDR2 SNTAGT. Between the trimmed V and J ends, which lost 11 bases and 6 bases, there was a span of 6 bases.